These T cell receptor beta chains were read from a single sample in a study of identical twins. TCRdb fed the 5' RACE reads into MiXCR, producing one record per CDR3 protein. Among about 530,000 distinct CDR3 sequences, about a fifth were seen once, and the ten largest hold about 0.48%. The same data also contributed to another study, on yellow fever vaccine responses in identical twins.

Sequenced: CD4+ T cells sorted from blood. These receptors originate from a woman under 30 in good health. Each CDR3 is given with its conserved first and last residue. Fields, in order: D gene, V gene, J gene, clone size, CDR3 protein, CDR3 DNA. The D gene is left open where the match is weak. Expanded clones are given a class, and other clones once, few, many or no size at all.

>.|TRBV7-9|TRBJ1-1|many
CASSSRQNTEAFF
TGTGCCAGCAGCTCCAGACAGAACACTGAAGCTTTCTTT
>.|TRBV2|TRBJ1-2|few
CASKTVSYGYTF
TGTGCCAGCAAGACAGTTAGCTATGGCTACACCTTC
>TRBD2|TRBV15|TRBJ2-1|.
CATSRELGLAGGVAFF
TGTGCCACCAGCAGAGAGTTGGGACTAGCGGGAGGTGTGGCATTCTTC
>TRBD1|TRBV6-1|TRBJ2-5|few
CASSVRRDREYF
TGTGCCAGCAGTGTGCGCCGGGACAGGGAGTACTTC
>.|TRBV5-1|TRBJ1-5|few
CASSLAGAPNQPQHF
TGCGCCAGCAGCTTGGCGGGGGCGCCTAATCAGCCCCAGCATTTT
>.|TRBV4-1|TRBJ2-2|.
CASSQDRLITGELFF
TGCGCCAGCAGCCAAGATCGGCTGATCACCGGGGAGCTGTTTTTT
>TRBD1|TRBV24-1|TRBJ2-1|.
CATSDTGQGSYNEQFF
TGTGCCACCAGTGATACGGGACAGGGTTCCTACAATGAGCAGTTCTTC
>.|TRBV4-1|TRBJ1-4|.
CASSQVSGTLSEKLFF
TGCGCCAGCAGCCAAGTCTCCGGGACCCTAAGTGAAAAACTGTTTTTT
>.|TRBV19|TRBJ2-5|.
CASSTGRFQETQYF
TGTGCCAGTAGTACGGGACGCTTCCAAGAGACCCAGTACTTC
>.|TRBV7-2|TRBJ1-1|.
CASSLVGQMNTEAFF
TGTGCCAGCAGCTTAGTTGGGCAGATGAACACTGAAGCTTTCTTT
>TRBD1|TRBV5-1|TRBJ1-2|.
CASSLSAPGQTYGYTF
TGCGCCAGCAGCTTGTCGGCCCCGGGACAGACCTATGGCTACACCTTC
>.|TRBV10-3|TRBJ2-3|.
CAISPPVGGTDTQYF
TGTGCCATCAGCCCACCTGTTGGTGGCACAGATACGCAGTATTTT
>.|TRBV9|TRBJ1-5|few
CASSVEGRGQPQHF
TGTGCCAGCAGCGTAGAAGGGAGAGGTCAGCCCCAGCATTTT
>.|TRBV5-1|TRBJ2-3|.
CASSLAGSVTGDTQYF
TGCGCCAGCAGCTTGGCCGGTAGCGTAACGGGAGATACGCAGTATTTT
>.|TRBV20-1|TRBJ2-1|few
CSARKIAAAYNEQFF
TGCAGTGCTAGGAAGATAGCGGCAGCCTACAATGAGCAGTTCTTC
>TRBD1|TRBV6-1|TRBJ1-4|.
CASRPRDSGEKLFF
TGTGCCAGCAGACCCCGGGACAGTGGGGAAAAACTGTTTTTT
>TRBD2|TRBV12-3/TRBV12-4|TRBJ2-4|few
CASSTGTSGRELAKNIQYF
TGTGCCAGCAGCACCGGGACTAGCGGGAGGGAACTAGCCAAAAACATTCAGTACTTC
>TRBD2|TRBV5-1|TRBJ2-3|few
CASSPGTSGSGDTQYF
TGCGCCAGCAGCCCTGGGACTAGCGGGAGCGGAGATACGCAGTATTTT
>.|TRBV5-1|TRBJ2-3|few
CASSLAPTTYTDTQYF
TGCGCCAGCAGCTTGGCCCCAACTACCTACACAGATACGCAGTATTTT
>TRBD1|TRBV9|TRBJ2-3|.
CASSVVGTGVRTDTQYF
TGTGCCAGCAGCGTAGTTGGGACAGGGGTCCGCACAGATACGCAGTATTTT
>.|TRBV12-3/TRBV12-4|TRBJ2-2|.
CASSSHLNTGELFF
TGTGCCAGCAGTAGCCATCTCAACACCGGGGAGCTGTTTTTT
>.|TRBV12-3/TRBV12-4|TRBJ1-1|few
CASTVPFRPEAFF
TGTGCCAGCACCGTTCCCTTCCGCCCTGAAGCTTTCTTT